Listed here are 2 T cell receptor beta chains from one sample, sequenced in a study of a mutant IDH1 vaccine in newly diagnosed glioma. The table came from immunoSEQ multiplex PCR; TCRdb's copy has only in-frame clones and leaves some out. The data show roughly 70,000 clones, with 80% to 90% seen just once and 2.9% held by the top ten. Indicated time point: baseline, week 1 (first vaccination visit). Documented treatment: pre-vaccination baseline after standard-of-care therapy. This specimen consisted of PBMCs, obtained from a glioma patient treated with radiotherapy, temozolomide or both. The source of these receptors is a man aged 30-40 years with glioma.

The CDR3 here is CASSPPAGFDGYTF. DNA for the CDR3: TGTGCCAGCTCACCACCTGCAGGGTTTGACGGCTACACCTTC. The genes are TRBV18 and TRBJ1-2; TRBD1 is a possible D gene (5 bases). This CDR3 comprises 14 residues. Trimming shortened V by 0 bases and J by 8 bases, and 13 bases separated the two germline ends. The germline V gene has CDR1 KGHSH and CDR2 LQKENI.

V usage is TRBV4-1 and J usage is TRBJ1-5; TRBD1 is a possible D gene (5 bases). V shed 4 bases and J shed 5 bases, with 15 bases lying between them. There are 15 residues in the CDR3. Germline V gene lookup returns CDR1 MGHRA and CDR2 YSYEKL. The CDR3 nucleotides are TGCGCCAGCAGCCTGGTCGGTCAGGGTCATCAGCCCCAGCATTTT. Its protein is CASSLVGQGHQPQHF.